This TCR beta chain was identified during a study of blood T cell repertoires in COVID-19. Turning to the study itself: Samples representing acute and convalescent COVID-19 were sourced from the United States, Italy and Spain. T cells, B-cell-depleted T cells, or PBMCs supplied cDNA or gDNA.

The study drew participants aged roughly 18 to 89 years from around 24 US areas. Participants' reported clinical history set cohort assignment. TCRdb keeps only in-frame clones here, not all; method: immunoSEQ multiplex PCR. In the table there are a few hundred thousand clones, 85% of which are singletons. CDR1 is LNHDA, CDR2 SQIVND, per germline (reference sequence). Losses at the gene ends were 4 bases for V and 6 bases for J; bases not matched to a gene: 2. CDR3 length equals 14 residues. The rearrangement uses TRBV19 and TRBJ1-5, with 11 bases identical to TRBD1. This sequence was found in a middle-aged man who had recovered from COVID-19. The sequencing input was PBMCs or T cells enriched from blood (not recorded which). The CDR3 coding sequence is TGTGCCAGTAGTAGGACAGGGGGCTCTCAGCCCCAGCATTTT. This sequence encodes CASSRTGGSQPQHF.